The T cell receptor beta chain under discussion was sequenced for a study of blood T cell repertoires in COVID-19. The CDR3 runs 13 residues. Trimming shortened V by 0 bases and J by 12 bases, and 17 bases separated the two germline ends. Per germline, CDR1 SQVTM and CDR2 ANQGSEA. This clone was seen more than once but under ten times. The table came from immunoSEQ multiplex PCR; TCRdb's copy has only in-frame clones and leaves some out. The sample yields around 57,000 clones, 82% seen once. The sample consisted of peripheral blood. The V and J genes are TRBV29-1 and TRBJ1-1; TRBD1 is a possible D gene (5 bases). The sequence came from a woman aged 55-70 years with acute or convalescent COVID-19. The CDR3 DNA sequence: TGCAGCGTTGAAGATAGAGGAACAGGCGCGACTTTCTTT. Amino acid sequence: CSVEDRGTGATFF.